These 15 T cell receptor beta chains came from one sample sequenced in a study of T-cell reconstitution after alpha-beta-depleted transplantation in children. Using unique molecular identifiers, the investigators prepared the TCRbeta library. TCRdb reprocessed the PCR reads with MiXCR, giving one entry per CDR3 protein. The table includes over 550,000 distinct CDR3 sequences, 10% to 13% detected once. Sequenced material: PBMCs from the stem cell graft donor, taken from the stem cell graft. The origin of the receptors is a human donor who donated a stem cell graft to a child with acute myeloid leukemia.

This clonotype has only a few counts. A single base separates this from a much larger clone, so it may be a read error. The rearrangement links TRBV7-6 to TRBJ1-1; D gene uncertain. This CDR3 spans 13 amino acids. The V end was cut by 2 bases, the J end by 4 bases, with 8 bases between. Germline values: CDR1 SGHVS, CDR2 FNYEAQ. This CDR3 is CASSLMVGTEAFF. The CDR3 DNA is TGTGCCAGCAGCTTAATGGTGGGCACTGAAGCTTTCTTT.

This clonotype turned up a few times. The chain combines TRBV4-2 with TRBJ2-1; tentatively, D is TRBD1 (7 bases). Germline CDR1 LGHNA, CDR2 YNFKEQ. The CDR3 is made up of 17 amino acids. V was shortened by 1 base and J by 2 bases, with 15 bases between the two germline ends. The CDR3 bases are TGTGCCAGCAGCCAAGTTTGGGGCGGGACAGCCTACAATGAGCAGTTCTTC. It yields the protein CASSQVWGGTAYNEQFF.

The sample holds a few counts of this clonotype. The chain is built from TRBV20-1 and TRBJ2-2, with D unresolved. The germline V and J ends were trimmed by 1 base and 2 bases, with 8 bases remaining between them. Per the germline V gene, CDR1 is DFQATT and CDR2 is SNEGSKA (reference sequence). CDR3 size: 14 residues. In DNA form, the CDR3 reads TGCAGTGCTAGAGGCAGACTCAACACCGGGGAGCTGTTTTTT. This translates into CSARGRLNTGELFF.

This clonotype was seen many times. The chain uses TRBV9 and TRBJ1-1; tentative D call: TRBD1 (6 bases). Germline V gives CDR1 SGDLS, CDR2 YYNGEE. The CDR3 spans 14 residues. Deletions cut 0 bases from V and 5 bases from J, with 11 bases between. The CDR3 DNA reads TGTGCCAGCAGCGTAGTAGGGGGAGAGACTGAAGCTTTCTTT. It translates to CASSVVGGETEAFF.

This sequence joins TRBV6-5 and TRBJ2-3; D possibly uses TRBD1 or TRBD2 (5 bases each). The CDR3 covers 15 residues. Trimming took 2 bases from V and 2 from J, leaving 11 bases between them. Germline V gene data show CDR1 as MNHEY and CDR2 as SVGAGI. The chain's CDR3 is CASSYGGSPTDTQYF. Here the CDR3 DNA reads TGTGCCAGCAGTTACGGGGGAAGTCCCACAGATACGCAGTATTTT.

The gene calls are TRBV3-1 and TRBJ2-7; D call uncertain. The CDR3 consists of 14 residues. Per the germline V gene, CDR1 is LGHDT and CDR2 is YNNKEL (reference sequence). Between the trimmed V and J ends, which lost 1 base and 2 bases, there was a span of 9 bases. As DNA, the CDR3 is TGTGCCAGCAGCCAAGGCAGTGCTACCTACGAGCAGTACTTC. Translated, it gives CASSQGSATYEQYF.

The V gene is TRBV20-1, the J gene TRBJ2-2; 7 positions agree with TRBD2. The CDR3 extends over 16 amino acids. V was clipped by 6 bases and J by 4 bases; unmatched bases: 14. CDR1 and CDR2 from the germline V gene are DFQATT and SNEGSKA (reference sequence). This CDR3 is CSARNPSAGVTGELFF. CDR3 coding DNA: TGCAGTGCCAGGAATCCTAGTGCGGGAGTCACCGGGGAGCTGTTTTTT.

The V and J genes are TRBV7-8 and TRBJ2-7; perhaps TRBD1 as D (6 bases). This CDR3 has 15 amino acids. V was clipped by 1 base and J by 4 bases, with 14 bases between them. Per germline, CDR1 SGHVS and CDR2 FQNEAQ. In DNA form, the CDR3 reads TGTGCCAGCAGCTTAGATGTGGGGGCTGGGTACGAGCAGTACTTC. It yields the protein CASSLDVGAGYEQYF.

The chain carries TRBV29-1 and TRBJ2-7; perhaps TRBD2 as D (7 bases). The CDR3 length is 14 residues. CDR1 and CDR2 from the germline V gene are SQVTM and ANQGSEA. Trimming stripped 0 bases from V and 3 bases from J, with 12 bases between. The CDR3 DNA follows: TGCAGCGTTGAAGATCGGGGGGCGAGCTACGAGCAGTACTTC. Protein: CSVEDRGASYEQYF.

As to this clonotype: Being one base from a much bigger clone, this may be a read error. The chain links TRBV25-1 to TRBJ2-2, with a weak D call TRBD2 (5 bases). The CDR3 has 15 amino acids. Germline assignment: CDR1 MGHDK and CDR2 SYGVNS. In DNA, the CDR3 is TGTGCCAGCAGTCTGGGTATGAGGAACACCGGGGAGCTGATTTTT. Protein product: CASSLGMRNTGELIF. The whole variable domain, filled in from reference TRBV25-1 and TRBJ2-2, reads EADIYQTPRYLVIGTGKKITLECSQTMGHDKMYWYQQDPGMELHLIHYSYGVNSTEKGDLSSESTVSRIRTEHFPLTLESARPSHTSQYLCASSLGMRNTGELIFGEGSRLTVL.

V and J are TRBV5-1 and TRBJ2-5, with 9 nucleotides matching TRBD1. CDR1 and CDR2 from the germline V gene are SGHRS and YFSETQ. After removal of 1 base from V and 4 bases from J, the junction contained 5 bases not matched to a gene. This CDR3 spans 15 amino acids. The CDR3 region has the DNA TGCGCCAGCAGCTTGACAGGGGGCTCGGTAGAGACCCAGTACTTC. Protein product: CASSLTGGSVETQYF.

V usage is TRBV3-1 and J usage is TRBJ2-5; D possibly matches TRBD1 or TRBD2 (5 bases each). Germline lookup yields CDR1 LGHDT and CDR2 YNNKEL (reference sequence). V lost 5 bases to trimming and J lost 4 bases, with 20 bases between them. The CDR3 is 16 residues long. CDR3 DNA sequence: TGTGCCAGCAGCAGTTCCGGGACGGATTTGATAGAGACCCAGTACTTC. This sequence encodes CASSSSGTDLIETQYF.

The sample holds a few counts of this clonotype. The chain joins TRBV4-1 to TRBJ2-3; D may be TRBD2 (6 bases). The length of the CDR3 is 17 residues. Germline V CDR1 and CDR2: MGHRA, YSYEKL. V was trimmed by 0 bases and J by 2 bases, leaving 15 bases between them. Written as DNA, the CDR3 is TGCGCCAGCAGCCAAGAGGGAGGACCGACGGTCACAGATACGCAGTATTTT. Translation: CASSQEGGPTVTDTQYF.

The chain has TRBV6-2 or TRBV6-3 and TRBJ2-7, with D tentatively TRBD1 (6 bases). The CDR3 is 16 amino acids. With 3 bases removed from V and 6 bases from J, the gap between germline ends came to 21 bases. Germline assignment: CDR1 MNHEY and CDR2 SVGEGT. The chain's CDR3 is CASSYSREQGLFEQYF. The DNA for the CDR3 is TGTGCCAGCAGTTATAGTAGGGAACAGGGCCTCTTCGAGCAGTACTTC.

This clonotype was detected only a few times. The chain links TRBV27 to TRBJ1-1, with D unclear. Trimming stripped 6 bases from V and 4 bases from J, with 18 bases between. The germline V gene has CDR1 MNHEY and CDR2 SMNVEV (reference sequence). The CDR3 covers 15 residues. The CDR3 DNA reads as TGTGCCAGCAGCAGGACCCTTCCCTCATTCACTGAAGCTTTCTTT. Protein sequence: CASSRTLPSFTEAFF.